This TCR beta chain was sequenced for a study of control samples from healthy donors and cancer patients. The germline gives CDR1 KGHDR, CDR2 SFDVKD. With 4 bases removed from V and 3 bases from J, the gap between germline ends came to 8 bases. CDR3 length: 13 residues. Sequencing used immunoSEQ multiplex PCR; TCRdb keeps in-frame clones, though not all of them. This sample has 60,000 to 95,000 clones, with under 90% found just once. The sequenced sample consisted of PBMCs. The source of this sequence is a woman aged 50 to 60 with colorectal cancer. The chain employs TRBV24-1 and TRBJ2-5; D possibly matches TRBD1 or TRBD2 (5 bases each). CDR3 sequence: CATSDWDEETQYF. CDR3 nucleotide sequence: TGTGCCACCAGTGACTGGGACGAAGAGACCCAGTACTTC.